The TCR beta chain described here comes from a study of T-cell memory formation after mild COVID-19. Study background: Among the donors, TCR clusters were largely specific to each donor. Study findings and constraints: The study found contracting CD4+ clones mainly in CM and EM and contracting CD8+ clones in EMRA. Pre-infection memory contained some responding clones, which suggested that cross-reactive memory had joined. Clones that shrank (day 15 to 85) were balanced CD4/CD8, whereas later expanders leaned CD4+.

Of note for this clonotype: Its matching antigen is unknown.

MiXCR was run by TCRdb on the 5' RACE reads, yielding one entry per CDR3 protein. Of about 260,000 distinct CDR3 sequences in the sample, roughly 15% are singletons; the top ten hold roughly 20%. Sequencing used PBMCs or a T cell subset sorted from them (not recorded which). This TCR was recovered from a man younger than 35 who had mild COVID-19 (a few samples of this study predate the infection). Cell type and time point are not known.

CDR3 coding DNA: TGTGCCAGTAGTATGTACGCAGCTGGCTACACAGATACGCAGTATTTT. Its translation: CASSMYAAGYTDTQYF. The chain has TRBV19 and TRBJ2-3, with D hard to call. V shed 3 bases and J shed 2 bases, with 15 bases lying between them. The CDR3 consists of 16 residues. CDR1 is LNHDA, CDR2 SQIVND, per germline (reference sequence).